This entry concerns a single T cell receptor (beta chain). Antigen: not known. V dropped 5 bases and J dropped 4 bases, with 10 bases sitting between them. CDR1 MNHNS and CDR2 SASEGT come from the germline V gene. The CDR3 sequence is 13 residues long. The record originates from a study of graft-versus-host responses after intestinal transplantation. Across the whole study: The transplants performed in recipients were multivisceral, liver-intestinal, or isolated intestinal. Following induction with anti-thymocyte globulin, all recipients were given tacrolimus and steroids for around three years. Whole-study findings and limits: There were GvH clones found in recipient marrow, and some of them appeared first in ileum or blood. Early post-transplant declines in HvG were associated with peak levels of circulating GvH clones.

The repertoire was sequenced with immunoSEQ multiplex PCR; TCRdb's copy has only in-frame clones and lacks some. The sample consists of about 110,000 clones, just over 90% of them appearing once. The rearrangement joins TRBV6-1 to TRBJ2-3, with no clear D. This sample comprised unstimulated CD4+ T cells sorted from spleen or lymph node cells, obtained before transplant. The TCR comes from a human donor who was the organ donor for an intestinal transplant. The CDR3: CASSRRHSDTQYF. CDR3 DNA: TGTGCCAGCAGTCGGAGACACTCAGATACGCAGTATTTT.